Following are 18 T cell receptor beta chains from one sample sequenced in a study of glioma-infiltrating T cells. The iRepertoire nested amplicon-rescue multiplex PCR amplified TCR alpha and beta CDR3s from RNA. TCRdb redid the calling of the multiplex PCR reads with MiXCR, one entry per CDR3 protein. The sample has fewer than 200,000 distinct CDR3 sequences, 30% to 40% seen once. The sequencing sample was made of glioma tissue, nonneoplastic brain tissue, or PBMCs (not recorded which). The receptors come from a human donor with low-grade glioma or glioblastoma, undergoing nonglioma brain surgery, or in good health (not recorded which).

This clonotype was detected ten times or more. The V gene is TRBV7-2, the J gene TRBJ1-4; no firm D call. V was pared by 4 bases and J by 8 bases, with 14 bases between. Germline lookup yields CDR1 SGHTA and CDR2 FQGNSA. CDR3 size: 14 residues. The CDR3 loop is CASSSMDSREKLFF. CDR3 DNA: TGTGCCAGCAGCTCCATGGACTCGAGGGAAAAACTGTTTTTT. The whole variable domain, remainder taken from reference TRBV7-2 and TRBJ1-4, is GAGVSQSPSNKVTEKGKDVELRCDPISGHTALYWYRQSLGQGLEFLIYFQGNSAPDKSGLPSDRFSAERTGGSVSTLTIQRTQQEDSAVYLCASSSMDSREKLFFGSGTQLSVL.

This clonotype was counted at least ten times. The rearrangement uses TRBV7-2 and TRBJ2-3; D gene uncertain. V was cut by 2 bases and J by 4 bases, with 13 bases left in between. Germline assignment: CDR1 SGHTA and CDR2 FQGNSA. The CDR3 has 15 residues. CDR3 residues: CASSLTPLGSDTQYF. The CDR3 DNA follows: TGTGCCAGCAGCTTAACCCCCTTGGGGTCAGATACGCAGTATTTT.

This clonotype was found many times. This chain connects TRBV7-9 to TRBJ1-4; D is ambiguous. This CDR3 is 14 amino acids long. V was clipped by 5 bases and J by 8 bases, with 15 bases between them. Per the germline V gene, CDR1 is SEHNR and CDR2 is FQNEAQ (reference sequence). The CDR3 DNA follows: TGTGCCAGCAGCCAAACACCGGGAGAGGAAAAACTGTTTTTT. This encodes CASSQTPGEEKLFF.

Concerning this clonotype: A read error may explain this, as a much larger clone is one base away. The chain links TRBV3-1 to TRBJ1-4, with D maybe TRBD1 (6 bases). CDR1 LGHDT and CDR2 YNNKEL come from the germline V gene (reference sequence). V was cut by 2 bases and J by 8 bases, with 15 bases left in between. This CDR3 spans 15 amino acids. CDR3 in amino acids: CASSQKGHGDEKLFF. The CDR3, as DNA: TGTGCCAGCAGCCAAAAGGGACATGGTGACGAAAAACTGTTTTTT.

This clonotype was seen ten or more times. This sequence joins TRBV28 and TRBJ2-7; D tentatively fits TRBD1 or TRBD2 (6 bases each). Looked up from germline, CDR1 is MDHEN and CDR2 is SYDVKM. The CDR3 is made up of 14 amino acids. V gave up 10 bases and J gave up 2 bases, with 18 bases separating them. The CDR3 nucleotides read TGTGCCAACTCACGGGGGACACCGCCCTACGAGCAGTACTTC. Its protein is CANSRGTPPYEQYF.

This clonotype was seen just once. This may come from a read error, since a much larger clone is one base off. J is TRBJ2-5 and V is TRBV7-2, with 7 positions matching TRBD2. V shed 3 bases, J shed 3 bases, and the junction held 7 bases outside the gene matches. CDR1 and CDR2 (germline): SGHTA, FQGNSA. The length of the CDR3 is 15 residues. For the CDR3, the DNA is TGTGCCAGCAGCTTGGGTTGGGAGGGAGAAGAGACCCAGTACTTC. This gives the protein CASSLGWEGEETQYF.

The chain uses TRBV2 and TRBJ2-7; D is tentatively TRBD1 or TRBD2 (5 bases each). The CDR3 sequence is 15 residues long. CDR1 and CDR2 (germline): SNHLY, FYNNEI. Trimming took off 5 bases at V and 0 bases at J, with 14 bases between the two ends. CDR3 in amino acids: CASSPRWDPSYEQYF. CDR3 DNA sequence: TGTGCCAGCAGTCCAAGGTGGGACCCCTCCTACGAGCAGTACTTC.

This chain links TRBV5-1 with TRBJ2-3; D might be TRBD2 (6 bases). V lost 0 bases and J lost 2, with 10 bases in between. Germline V gives CDR1 SGHRS, CDR2 YFSETQ. This CDR3 has 15 residues. CDR3 loop: CASSLGAGLTDTQYF. The CDR3 bases are TGCGCCAGCAGCTTGGGAGCGGGCCTCACAGATACGCAGTATTTT. The whole variable domain, remainder taken from reference TRBV5-1 and TRBJ2-3, is KAGVTQTPRYLIKTRGQQVTLSCSPISGHRSVSWYQQTPGQGLQFLFEYFSETQRNKGNFPGRFSGRQFSNSRSEMNVSTLELGDSALYLCASSLGAGLTDTQYFGPGTRLTVL.

This chain uses TRBV10-3 with TRBJ1-6; no clear D gene. The V and J ends lost 3 bases and 6 bases respectively, with 12 bases between them. Looked up from germline, CDR1 is ENHRY and CDR2 is SYGVKD. This CDR3 spans 15 amino acids. The CDR3: CAISDGGRSNSPLHF. CDR3 DNA sequence: TGTGCCATCAGTGACGGAGGGCGGAGTAATTCACCCCTCCACTTT.

This clonotype was observed at least ten times. This sequence joins TRBV19 and TRBJ2-7; weak D call: TRBD1 (6 bases). Per the germline V gene, CDR1 is LNHDA and CDR2 is SQIVND (reference sequence). The CDR3 is made up of 15 amino acids. Trimming removed 5 bases at V and 2 bases at J, with 16 bases between. The CDR3 nucleotides are TGTGCCAGTAGTCCCCAATTGACAGGAGCCTACGAGCAGTACTTC. Its protein product is CASSPQLTGAYEQYF.

The genes are TRBV12-3 or TRBV12-4 and TRBJ2-3, with 11 bases aligning to TRBD1. The CDR3 sequence is 16 residues long. Germline trimming cut 3 bases from V and 6 bases from J; bases unmatched to any gene: 8. CDR3 region: CASSFGGQGGSDTQYF. The DNA of the CDR3 is TGTGCCAGCAGTTTCGGGGGACAGGGGGGCTCGGATACGCAGTATTTT.

The chain carries TRBV10-3 and TRBJ2-7; 8 nucleotides agree with TRBD2. The trim removed 3 bases at V and 1 base at J, leaving 2 bases unmatched. Germline V gene sequence: CDR1 ENHRY, CDR2 SYGVKD. The CDR3 has 14 residues. In DNA form, the CDR3 reads TGTGCCATCAGTGAAGGGACTAGGTCCTACGAGCAGTACTTC. Its protein is CAISEGTRSYEQYF.

Concerning this clonotype: The CDR3 does not close with the conserved phenylalanine or tryptophan, likely indicating a read error. The chain combines TRBV12-3 or TRBV12-4 with TRBJ2-1, with D possibly TRBD2 on 5 matching bases. V lost 6 bases, J lost 8 bases, and 14 bases lay in between. CDR3 length: 13 residues. Here the CDR3 DNA reads TGTGCCAGCAGGAAACTAGTAGCCGATGAGCAGTTCCTC. Encoded protein: CASRKLVADEQFL.

This clonotype appeared many times. The V and J genes are TRBV6-1 and TRBJ2-7; 12 nucleotides line up with TRBD1. V shed 5 bases, J shed 3 bases, and the junction held 8 bases outside the gene matches. Germline V gives CDR1 MNHNS, CDR2 SASEGT. This CDR3 is 16 amino acids long. The DNA of the CDR3 is TGTGCCAGCAGTTTTTCCGGGACAGGGGGCAGCTACGAGCAGTACTTC. Protein: CASSFSGTGGSYEQYF.

Concerning this clonotype: No conserved phenylalanine or tryptophan is present at the end of the CDR3, so a read error is the likely explanation. The rearrangement joins TRBV27 to TRBJ2-1; TRBD2 matches 15 bases. The CDR3 has 15 residues. Trimming took 6 bases from V and 7 from J; bases not matched to a gene: 4. Germline V gene lookup returns CDR1 MNHEY and CDR2 SMNVEV (reference sequence). The CDR3 DNA reads TGTGCCAGCAGCTTGGGACTAGCGGGAGGAAATGAGCAGTTCTTG. It translates to CASSLGLAGGNEQFL.

This sequence joins TRBV19 and TRBJ2-5, with 9 nucleotides matching TRBD1. V was clipped by 5 bases and J by 4 bases; unmatched bases: 5. The CDR3 loop spans 14 amino acids. Germline values: CDR1 LNHDA, CDR2 SQIVND (reference sequence). CDR3 coding DNA: TGTGCCAGTAGTGTAGGACAGGGGACAGAGACCCAGTACTTC. The encoded protein is CASSVGQGTETQYF. Full variable domain (outside the CDR3, taken from reference TRBV19 and TRBJ2-5): DGGITQSPKYLFRKEGQNVTLSCEQNLNHDAMYWYRQDPGQGLRLIYYSQIVNDFQKGDIAEGYSVSREKKESFPLTVTSAQKNPTAFYLCASSVGQGTETQYFGPGTRLLVL.

This clonotype was detected many times. This sequence joins TRBV20-1 and TRBJ1-2, with D possibly TRBD1 on 5 matching bases. Germline V gene data show CDR1 as DFQATT and CDR2 as SNEGSKA (reference sequence). The CDR3 has 12 amino acids. Trimming pared 3 bases from V and 3 bases from J, leaving 8 bases between. DNA for the CDR3: TGCAGTGCTAGGGGGGGGGACTATGGCTACACCTTC. Translated, it gives CSARGGDYGYTF.

The gene calls are TRBV12-3 or TRBV12-4 and TRBJ2-3, with 9 nucleotides matching TRBD2. This CDR3 contains 16 residues. Trimming cost V 2 bases and J 0 bases; bases outside gene matches: 3. CDR3 DNA: TGTGCCAGCAGTTTATCTAGCGGGGCTAGCACAGATACGCAGTATTTT. Residues: CASSLSSGASTDTQYF.